A selection of T cell receptor beta chains follows, all from one sample in a study of blood T cells in healthy people across ages. TCRdb re-called the 5' RACE reads with MiXCR, one entry per CDR3 protein. The sample carries about 690,000 distinct CDR3 sequences, about 43% recorded once. Sequenced sample: blood. The receptors shown here come from a man at least 80 years old in good health. The CDR3 runs from the conserved cysteine through the conserved F or W.

J gene	V gene	CDR3 protein
TRBJ2-1	TRBV6-5	CASSSPGTSGRNEQFF
TRBJ2-1	TRBV28	CASSPTGGRSYNEQFF
TRBJ2-1	TRBV20-1	CSAREPGTLNNEQFF
TRBJ2-7	TRBV10-3	CATDRGQTYEQYF
.	TRBV5-1	CASSLGVSEGNIQYF
TRBJ2-3	TRBV11-2	CASSKLAGTSTDTQYF
TRBJ1-2	TRBV6-2/TRBV6-3	CASSAGTGGHYGYTF
TRBJ2-4	TRBV27	CASSFLRVAGGKNIQYF
TRBJ2-3	TRBV20-1	CSARRGQGGTDTQYF
TRBJ2-3	TRBV6-2/TRBV6-3	CASSYVGGRTDTQYF
TRBJ2-5	TRBV4-3	CASSQHRDAETQYF
TRBJ2-3	TRBV18	CASSPPRLVGHRTPSTDTQYF
TRBJ2-1	TRBV29-1	CSVEIADMEQFF
TRBJ2-3	TRBV10-3	CAISEGRGQDPHPDTQYF
TRBJ1-1	TRBV10-3	CAISARQSSTEAFF
TRBJ2-5	TRBV20-1	CSAREGGEETQYF
TRBJ2-1	TRBV20-1	CSAPRTSGTYNEQFF
TRBJ2-6	TRBV12-3/TRBV12-4	CASSLVATQSGANVLTF
TRBJ2-1	TRBV6-2/TRBV6-3	CASSYSPQEQFF
TRBJ2-7	TRBV28	CASSSTRYEQYF
TRBJ1-1	TRBV6-6	CASSQKEGAFF
TRBJ1-2	TRBV29-1	CSVILDNFDNYGYTF
TRBJ2-7	TRBV20-1	CSAIRPLAVYEQYF
TRBJ2-1	TRBV6-2/TRBV6-3	CASSTGTGEQFF
TRBJ2-1	TRBV6-2/TRBV6-3	CASSLTGTTSNEQFF
TRBJ2-1	TRBV12-3/TRBV12-4	CASSLSRVNEQFF
TRBJ2-3	TRBV29-1	CSAHDRGDTQYF
TRBJ2-1	TRBV15	CATSRDGASGIYNEQFF
TRBJ2-1	TRBV6-2/TRBV6-3	CASSPGTSGRRGYNEQFF
TRBJ2-3	TRBV6-2/TRBV6-3	CASRWTGDTDTQYF
TRBJ2-3	TRBV25-1	CASSDAGMTDTQYF
TRBJ1-2	TRBV4-1	CASSQDKQGHYGYTF
TRBJ2-7	TRBV28	CASSQRTEQYF
TRBJ2-3	TRBV6-5	CASSSPGRIADTQYF
TRBJ2-1	TRBV5-1	CASSPRGLAGAAYNEQFF
TRBJ2-7	TRBV20-1	CSAPRGQGSYEQYF
TRBJ1-5	TRBV7-2	CASSPALGPSNQPQHF
TRBJ2-5	TRBV4-3	CASSQTTVETQYF
TRBJ1-1	TRBV7-2	CASSLDLGNTEAFF
TRBJ2-5	TRBV20-1	CSAPQSPSGQETQYF
TRBJ2-1	TRBV24-1	CATSVETSGHNEQFF
TRBJ1-1	TRBV10-3	CAISEVTEAFF
TRBJ2-5	TRBV28	CASTSGGHRAYF
TRBJ2-7	TRBV3-1	CASSQDTGQISYEQYF
TRBJ2-7	TRBV5-1	CASSFDRGSYEQYF
TRBJ1-2	TRBV21-1	CASSKVVIFCGYTF
TRBJ2-1	TRBV6-5	CASSNRDGGNEQFF
TRBJ2-1	TRBV4-3	CASSQVILAGGPVEQFF
TRBJ2-4	TRBV14	CASSSGGSARNIQYF
TRBJ2-7	TRBV15	CATSNSDVSYEQYF
TRBJ1-5	TRBV19	CASSYLNQPQHF